The sequence of this T cell receptor beta chain was determined in a study of glioma-infiltrating T cells. Study-wide background: Before surgery, glioma patients received dexamethasone for at most six days.

Study-wide results and limits: Tissue and blood shared very few CDR3 sequences. Shared blood CDR3 signature motifs marked patients with low tissue-blood divergence.

Germline V lookup: CDR1 DFQATT, CDR2 SNEGSKA (reference sequence). This CDR3 is 12 amino acids long. V shed 1 base and J shed 8 bases, with 8 bases lying between them. The iRepertoire nested amplicon-rescue multiplex PCR amplified TCR alpha and beta CDR3s from RNA. Input was 100-400 ng of tissue mRNA or PBMC total RNA. TCRdb redid the calling of the multiplex PCR reads with MiXCR, one entry per CDR3 protein. Of roughly 350,000 distinct CDR3 sequences in the sample, 41% were seen once. As regards this clonotype: The antigen remains undetermined.

Sequenced material: glioma tissue, nonneoplastic brain tissue, or PBMCs (not recorded which). The receptor comes from a human donor with low-grade glioma or glioblastoma, undergoing nonglioma brain surgery, or in good health (not recorded which). V is TRBV20-1 and J is TRBJ1-4; D gene uncertain. The CDR3 nucleotides read TGCAGTGCTAGAGGGCAGGCCGAAAAACTGTTTTTT. It specifies CSARGQAEKLFF.